This T cell receptor beta chain was identified during a study of shared clonotypes between healthy human individuals. The protocol was immunoSEQ multiplex PCR, while the TCRdb copy is restricted to in-frame clones and leaves out a portion. The data contain 520,000 or so clones, around 74% of them singletons. The germline V gene has CDR1 LNHDA and CDR2 SQIVND (reference sequence). Trimming removed 4 bases from V and 2 bases from J, with 15 bases in between. This CDR3 comprises 15 residues. The TCR sequence derives from a woman aged 40 to 55 in good health. Some clones in this sample may be carry-over from other donors' samples. Sequencing input: PBMCs. The chain links TRBV19 to TRBJ2-7; possibly TRBD1 for D (6 bases). CDR3 loop: CASSTYRVQPYEQYF. CDR3 DNA: TGTGCCAGTAGTACGTACAGGGTCCAACCCTACGAGCAGTACTTC.